This TCR beta chain was found in a study of cytomegalovirus exposure and HLA in healthy donors (dated by TCRdb to about 2017). For the wider study: In an earlier analysis of 450 to 750 of the donors, 276 Gb of sequence data and 117 million unique TCR beta sequences from approximately 180 million T cells were reported. Approximately 300 gigabases of sequencing data and tens of millions of unique TCR sequences were included in an early release covering about 700 HLA-typed donors. Of the roughly 430 genotyped donors, over 70% fell in the genetic ancestry cluster associated with self-reported Caucasian donors. The aim of the study was to test whether cataloging public T cell receptors could identify signatures of past pathogen exposure. Using immunosequencing, the study profiled T cell repertoires from around 670 subjects and related those repertoires to cytomegalovirus serostatus. A separate validation cohort of about 110 different subjects was used in addition to the 666-subject first cohort. To predict cytomegalovirus infection status, the study combined high-throughput TCR immunosequencing, statistical association of individual TCRs with disease status, and machine learning. To study patterns of TCR occurrence, a later analysis re-analyzed previously published TCR beta repertoires from 600 to 750 donors and added high-resolution HLA genotyping. The later analysis used no new phenotypic data to find candidate immune exposures, relying instead on TCR beta sequences and their occurrence across donors. To decide whether each TCR beta V gene segment behaved as functional or pseudogenic, an earlier analysis of nearly 600 of the donors relied on high-throughput TCR beta sequencing. Donor age, sex, ethnicity and CMV serostatus were compiled alongside the repertoire data. A later genetic analysis took genome-wide SNP genotypes for about three fifths of the 666 donors and used that subset as a discovery cohort. All discovery cohort repertoires had been generated on a single sequencing platform. HLA typing covered class I and class II loci at four-digit resolution. Typing coverage varied by locus: about 620-630 donors for A, B, C, DRB1 and DQB1; roughly 520 for DQA1; approximately 610 for DPA1; approximately 450 for DPB1. Because of strong linkage in the cohort, four or five DR-DQ haplotypes were treated as single units for association and clustering. Across some 400 genotyped donors of the cohort, an average of roughly 250,000 unique TCR beta nucleotide sequences per donor were sequenced, and roughly 20% of those sequences were non-productive. Here is what the overall study found, with its caveats: CMV serostatus was the only immune exposure information available for the cohort. Three of the identified cytomegalovirus-associated TCR beta chains were confirmed in vitro to be specific for cytomegalovirus antigens. The cohort was sequenced for TCR beta chains only, and without alpha or paired-chain data the features that could be detected were limited. The classifier was reported to diagnose cytomegalovirus status with high specificity and sensitivity in both the original and validation cohorts. In an earlier analysis of some 500 of the donors, most TCR beta V segments appeared in productive rearrangements about 87% or about 30% of the time, broadly matching IMGT annotations. In a later analysis, HLA-associated TCR beta chains showed more clonal expansion and lower generation probabilities than non-associated chains that were equally common. A cluster of highly shared sequence variants was judged likely to be a technical artifact of the sequencing pipeline. The 87-base-pair reads could not distinguish some IMGT-functional V segments, including TRBV6-2 and TRBV6-3, so those segments were excluded. The authors suggested that the approach could potentially be extended to other disease states and immunological phenotypes. A further reported finding was that TCR beta sequences accurately predicted the HLA-A and HLA-B alleles for most subjects in the first cohort. A later analysis found that most CMV-associated TCR beta chains appeared HLA-restricted, with HLA associations seemingly driven largely by CMV exposure. Because counts were too low, seventeen rarely observed V segments, including chromosome 9 orphons, were excluded from the earlier analysis of some 540 of the donors. Because HLA typing was missing for some donors at each locus, association tests included only the typed subset. A later genetic analysis associated a missense DCLRE1C variant with V-gene and J-gene trimming of TCR beta chains, and an independent cohort replicated the association. In a later analysis, 16,951 TCR beta sequences were associated with specific HLA alleles at a false discovery rate of 0.05. Roughly uniform sequencing depth across donors was assumed in presence/absence analyses, although this assumption may not hold. Linkage disequilibrium might explain the correlated functional status among segregating V segments, but an unknown experimental factor could not be excluded. Most TCR sequences were seen in very few donors, while some public TCRs were found in many individuals. A later analysis found that TCR association rates varied across HLA loci, with DRB1 alleles showing the most associated TCRs and HLA-C alleles the fewest. In the study, around 150 TCR beta chains were listed as associated with cytomegalovirus. Strong co-occurrence of HLA alleles, especially DR and DQ, made assigning TCR associations to individual alleles difficult. A later analysis reported that several top co-occurrence clusters appeared linked to parvovirus B19, influenza, CMV and Epstein-Barr virus. According to a later genetic analysis, donors in an Asian-associated ancestry cluster had fewer N-insertions in productive TCRs than the roughly 670-donor mean.

Library preparation employed the immunoSEQ multiplex PCR assay. For the multiplex PCR, a mixture combining 60 forward primers for TCR Vbeta segments and 13 reverse primers for TCR Jbeta segments was used. Amplification of the CDR3 region of rearranged TCR beta genes was performed with a multiplex PCR assay on genomic DNA. The amplified TCR beta libraries were sequenced on the Illumina HiSeq System as 87-base-pair reads. The original methods were these. Across the 670 or so repertoires, a later analysis counted some 80 million unique TCR beta chains, 8.5 million to 12 million of which were shared by at least two donors. To remove PCR and sequencing errors, raw reads were error-corrected and collapsed into unique sequences using a nearest-neighbor algorithm that merged closely related sequences. To assign V, D and J gene segments, CDR3 sequences were aligned to IMGT reference sequences. Each retained sequence needed at least a six-nucleotide match to both a V gene segment and a J gene segment. Rearrangements were called productive when the CDR3 lacked stop codons and stayed in frame with V and J; all others were non-productive. Following IMGT convention, CDR3 was defined as the stretch from the second conserved V-encoded cysteine to the conserved J-encoded phenylalanine. The earlier analysis of roughly 590 of the donors excluded sequences that lacked an unambiguous match to a single V gene segment. An earlier analysis of 550 to 650 of the donors classified V segments as functional when productive rearrangements were above 56.7% and as segregating when the standard deviation between donors was above 5%. To diagnose cytomegalovirus status from the catalog of TCR beta chain sequences, a statistical classification framework was built. In a later analysis, TCR nucleotide sequences were compared against IMGT/GENE-DB human TR gene sequences so that V and J genes could be assigned. In a later analysis, CDR3 sequences and most-parsimonious VDJ recombination scenarios were assigned using the TCRdist pipeline. A later analysis defined each TCR beta chain by its CDR3 amino acid sequence plus V-gene family, and excluded reads lacking a unique V-gene family. A later analysis removed over 500 highly shared, low-generation-probability nucleotide sequences to deal with suspected cross-contamination and a sequencing artifact. In a later analysis, a clonal expansion index was calculated for each public chain from normalized within-repertoire ranks of inferred template counts. In a later analysis, generation probabilities were computed using a VDJ recombination model fitted to out-of-frame rearrangements, and the results were checked against IGoR. In a later analysis, hypergeometric tests were used to score TCR-TCR, TCR-HLA and TCR-CMV co-occurrence, with a repertoire-size bias correction applied to TCR pairs. In a later analysis, false discovery rates were estimated by permuting HLA or CMV assignments 20 times. In a later analysis, co-occurring TCRs were grouped using DBSCAN, with TCRdist sequence similarity added in when clustering inside HLA-allele-positive subsets. Repertoires with fewer than 30,000 or more than 120,000 public chains, plus five repertoires with anomalous nucleotide sharing, were excluded from co-occurrence clustering. As stored in TCRdb, this immuneACCESS dataset retains in-frame rearrangements with V and J assigned. A fraction of the clones does not appear; measured against another copy, unresolved V genes explain less than half of the discrepancy, and the remainder lacks a known reason. Clonal size and the V and J genes are those of that table, whereas D and trimming came from the DNA. This sample gives more than 85,000 clones in total; 81% of them show up just once. The ten biggest clones cover under 2.5% of the sample.

Taken from the germline V gene, the CDR1 and CDR2 loops are ENHRY and SYGVKD. Reading from cysteine to phenylalanine, the CDR3 counts 16 amino acids. This entry keeps only the CDR3 DNA: 48 bases, framed from base 1. Relative to germline, V is missing 5 bases and J is missing 4 bases, with 12 bases of the junction outside any gene match. The cohort comprised 710 or so healthy bone marrow donors. At the time of sampling, all cohort members were nominally healthy, though unrecorded immune exposures were likely present. The donor was CMV seronegative and was included in the group of about 350 seronegative cohort members. Each donor provided a peripheral blood sample, and peripheral blood mononuclear cells were used for TCR beta sequencing. The Qiagen DNeasy Blood Extraction Kit was used to extract genomic DNA from the blood cell samples. With respect to this clone: The antigen it binds to is not known. No per-base quality is available; no much larger clone lies one base away.

The chain is made from TRBV10-3 and TRBJ2-5, with 8 bases matching TRBD2. The sequenced sample consisted of PBMCs. The receptor's source is a woman aged 25-40 years in good health and CMV-seronegative. Here is the DNA: TGTGCCATCAGTAGGGGCGGCTCGGGAGGGCTAGAGACCCAGTACTTC. Its protein product is CAISRGGSGGLETQYF.